Described below is a single TCR beta chain sequence and its context. Using immunoSEQ multiplex PCR, the repertoire was profiled, and TCRdb retains in-frame clones only, with some absent. This table holds 84,000 or so clones, about 80% found once. The source of the sample is a study of blood T cell repertoires in COVID-19. Looked up from germline, CDR1 is MRHNA and CDR2 is SNTAGT. This CDR3 contains 13 residues. Trimming left V 5 bases short and J 0 bases short, with 5 bases between. The rearrangement uses TRBV6-4 and TRBJ2-1; a possible D gene is TRBD2 (5 bases). The TCR was taken from a woman aged 80 or over with acute or convalescent COVID-19. Sequencing input: peripheral blood. The CDR3 loop is CASSSGSYNEQFF. CDR3 nucleotides: TGTGCCAGCAGTAGCGGCTCCTACAATGAGCAGTTCTTC.